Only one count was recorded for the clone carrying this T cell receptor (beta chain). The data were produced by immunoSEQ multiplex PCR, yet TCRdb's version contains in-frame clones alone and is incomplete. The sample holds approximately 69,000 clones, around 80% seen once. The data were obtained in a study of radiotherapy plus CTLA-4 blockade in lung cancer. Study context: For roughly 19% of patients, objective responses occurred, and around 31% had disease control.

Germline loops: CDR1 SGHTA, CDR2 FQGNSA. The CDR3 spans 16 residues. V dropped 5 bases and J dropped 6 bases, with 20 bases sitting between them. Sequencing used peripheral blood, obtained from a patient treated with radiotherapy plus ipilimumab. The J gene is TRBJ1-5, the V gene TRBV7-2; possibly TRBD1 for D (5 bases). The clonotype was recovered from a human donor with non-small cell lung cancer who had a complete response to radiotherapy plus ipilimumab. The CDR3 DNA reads TGTGCCAGCAGCCCACGGGCCCTGTGGAGGGGTCAGCCCCAGCATTTT. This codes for CASSPRALWRGQPQHF.